Given below is one T cell receptor (beta chain) in context. The antigen is unknown. The CDR3 is 14 amino acids. The V end was cut by 3 bases, the J end by 0 bases, with 9 bases between. Germline CDR1 GTSNPN, CDR2 SVGIG (reference sequence). The source of the sample is a study of CD8+ T cells in alopecia areata. On the study more broadly: Those treated were given oral tofacitinib at 5 to 10 mg twice daily. Broader study findings: Researchers say the link of baseline CD8+ expansion to response remains uncertain, with one nonresponder. Many expanded lesional clones persisted in scalp and blood during tofacitinib.

Described treatment: oral pan-JAK inhibitor, 5-10 mg twice daily. RNA extraction and reverse transcription yielded cDNA as sequencing template. Measured with immunoSEQ multiplex PCR; TCRdb has only the in-frame clones, and not every one. Here the sample spans 250,000 to 350,000 clones, over 45% being singletons. V usage is TRBV30 and J usage is TRBJ1-3; no definite D call. The sample was CD4+ T cells sorted from blood, taken around week 54, from a patient treated with tofacitinib. The sequence was collected from a human donor with alopecia areata. In DNA, the CDR3 is TGTGCCTGGAGCAAGCGTTCCTCTGGAAACACCATATATTTT. Translating gives CAWSKRSSGNTIYF.